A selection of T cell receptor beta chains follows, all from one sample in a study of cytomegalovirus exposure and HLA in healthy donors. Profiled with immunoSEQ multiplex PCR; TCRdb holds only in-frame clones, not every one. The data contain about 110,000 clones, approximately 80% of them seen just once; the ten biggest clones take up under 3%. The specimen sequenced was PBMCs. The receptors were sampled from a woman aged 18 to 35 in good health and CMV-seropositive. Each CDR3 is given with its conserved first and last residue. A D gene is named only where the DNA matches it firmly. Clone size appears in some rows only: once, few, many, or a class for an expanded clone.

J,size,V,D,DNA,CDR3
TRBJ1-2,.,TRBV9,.,TGTGCCAGCAGCGTTGGGGACAATTATGGCTACACCTTC,CASSVGDNYGYTF
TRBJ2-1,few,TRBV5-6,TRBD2,TGTGCCAGCAGCGGCAGACTAGCGGGAGGATACGATGAGCAGTTCTTC,CASSGRLAGGYDEQFF
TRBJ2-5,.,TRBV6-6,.,TGTGCCAGCAGTTACTCGTTCAGGGGTGGGATGGAGACCCAGTACTTC,CASSYSFRGGMETQYF
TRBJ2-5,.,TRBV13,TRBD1,TGTGCCAGCAGCCAAGACAGGGCGGAGACCCAGTACTTC,CASSQDRAETQYF
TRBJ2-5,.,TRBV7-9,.,TGTGCCAGCAGCTTAAAACCAGGGGTTCAAGAGACCCAGTACTTC,CASSLKPGVQETQYF
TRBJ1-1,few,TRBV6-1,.,TGTGCCAGCAGTGATACAGGGAACCCTGAAGCTTTCTTT,CASSDTGNPEAFF
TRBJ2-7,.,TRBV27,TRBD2,TGTGCCAGCAGTCCCCTTGGGCGGGAGGGGGGAGAGCAGTACTTC,CASSPLGREGGEQYF
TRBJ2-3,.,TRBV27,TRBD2,TGTGCCAGCGCCACCTTTTACATTCCAGCGGGAGAGGCAGATACGCAGTATTTT,CASATFYIPAGEADTQYF
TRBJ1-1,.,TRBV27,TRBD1,TGTGCCAGCAGTTTGGGACAGGGTTACACTGAAGCTTTCTTT,CASSLGQGYTEAFF
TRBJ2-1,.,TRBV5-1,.,TGCGCCAGCAGCTTAGAATTAGGCGGGGAGCAGTTCTTC,CASSLELGGEQFF
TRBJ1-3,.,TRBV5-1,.,TGCGCCAGCAGCTCCCGACAGATAGATTACCTCTCTGGAAACACCATATATTTT,CASSSRQIDYLSGNTIYF
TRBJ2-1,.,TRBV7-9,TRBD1,TGTGCCAGCAGCCGACGGACAGGGCCGCAGTTCTTC,CASSRRTGPQFF
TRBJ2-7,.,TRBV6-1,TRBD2,TGTGCCAGCAGTGTCTCACGGACTAGCGGGGTGGGGGAGCAGTACTTC,CASSVSRTSGVGEQYF
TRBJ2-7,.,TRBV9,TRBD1,TGTGCCAGCAGCGCGGCGGGACAGGGATACTACGAGCAGTACTTC,CASSAAGQGYYEQYF
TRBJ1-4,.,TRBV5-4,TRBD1,TGTGCCAGCAGCTTGGGCGACAGGGGAAACGAAAAACTGTTTTTT,CASSLGDRGNEKLFF
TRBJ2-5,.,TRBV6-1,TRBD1,TGTGCCAGCCGGGACAGGGGTTCGGAGACCCAGTACTTC,CASRDRGSETQYF
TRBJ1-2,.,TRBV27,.,TGTGCCAGCAGTCCCGACCCCCTGACAGGAGGCTATGGCTACACCTTC,CASSPDPLTGGYGYTF
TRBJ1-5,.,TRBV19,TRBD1,TGTGCCAGTAGTGTCAGGGGGGACAATCAGCCCCAGCATTTT,CASSVRGDNQPQHF
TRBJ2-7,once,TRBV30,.,TGTGCCTGGAGCCCGGGGGGCGCAGCCGAGCAGTACTTC,CAWSPGGAAEQYF
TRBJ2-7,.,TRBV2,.,TGTGCCAGCAGCCCGGACAGTACCTACGAGCAGTACTTC,CASSPDSTYEQYF
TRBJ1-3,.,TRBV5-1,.,TGCGCCAGCAGCTTGGTGGTGGGCCAGACGAGCTCTGGAAACACCATATATTTT,CASSLVVGQTSSGNTIYF
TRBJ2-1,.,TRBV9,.,TGTGCCAGCAGCGCTGGACTAGATTTTAGGGGGGAGCAGTTCTTC,CASSAGLDFRGEQFF
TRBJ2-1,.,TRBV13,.,TGTGCCAGCAGCCGCCGCAGGAATGAGCAGTTCTTC,CASSRRRNEQFF
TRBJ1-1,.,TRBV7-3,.,TGTGCCAGCGGGTCTTCAGGGGTGACTGAAGCTTTCTTT,CASGSSGVTEAFF
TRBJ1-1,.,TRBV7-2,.,TGTGCCAGCAGCTTAGGGATTACAGGTTCCACTGAAGCTTTCTTT,CASSLGITGSTEAFF